Presented here are 18 T cell receptor beta chains from one specimen sequenced in a study of blood T cell repertoires in COVID-19. Some clones are missing from TCRdb's copy, which holds only in-frame ones; the method was immunoSEQ multiplex PCR. The repertoire holds approximately 100,000 clones, with 92% as singletons. The sequenced sample was peripheral blood. The origin of the receptors is a man between 45 and 60 years old with active COVID-19.

The chain employs TRBV6-5 and TRBJ2-7; D might be TRBD2 (5 bases). Trimming left V 6 bases short and J 7 bases short, with 13 bases between. CDR1 is MNHEY, CDR2 SVGAGI, per germline. There are 12 residues in the CDR3. The CDR3, as DNA: TGTGCCAGCAGCTCGGGAACTCGGGAGCAGTACTTC. Translation gives CASSSGTREQYF.

The chain employs TRBV5-1 and TRBJ1-1; D is unclear. CDR1 and CDR2 (germline): SGHRS, YFSETQ. V was trimmed by 4 bases and J by 0 bases, leaving 13 bases between them. The CDR3 covers 15 residues. The CDR3 DNA reads TGCGCCAGCAGCCCGGCAGGAAGCTTGAACACTGAAGCTTTCTTT. Residues: CASSPAGSLNTEAFF.

This clone came up once. This rearrangement joins TRBV7-2 to TRBJ2-1, with D unresolved. V lost 3 bases, J lost 3 bases, and 6 bases lay in between. From germline, CDR1 is SGHTA and CDR2 FQGNSA. The CDR3 has 13 residues. Here the CDR3 DNA reads TGTGCCAGCAGCTTTGGGCACTACAATGAGCAGTTCTTC. Encoded protein: CASSFGHYNEQFF.

The V and J genes are TRBV29-1 and TRBJ1-1; no clear D. The CDR3 runs 13 residues. In germline, CDR1 is SQVTM, CDR2 ANQGSEA. V lost 4 bases and J 3 bases, leaving 12 bases between the germline ends. The CDR3 loop is CSVVRSPDTEAFF. The CDR3 nucleotides are TGCAGCGTTGTCCGCTCTCCAGACACTGAAGCTTTCTTT.

The V gene is TRBV18, the J gene TRBJ2-7, with 9 nucleotides matching TRBD1. CDR3 length: 14 amino acids. Germline V gives CDR1 KGHSH, CDR2 LQKENI. The J segment lost 6 bases and the V segment lost 3 bases, leaving 6 bases of the junction unmatched. This CDR3 is CASSPGQGSGEQYF. As DNA, the CDR3 is TGTGCCAGCTCACCGGGACAGGGCTCCGGCGAGCAGTACTTC.

The chain joins TRBV2 to TRBJ2-5; 11 nucleotides match TRBD2. The CDR3 spans 15 residues. Germline V gene lookup returns CDR1 SNHLY and CDR2 FYNNEI. V trimming: 6 bases; J trimming: 2 bases; junction bases outside the gene matches: 5. The CDR3 reads CASRPTSGIQETQYF. The CDR3 DNA is TGTGCCAGCAGACCGACTAGCGGGATTCAAGAGACCCAGTACTTC.

The genes are TRBV5-1 and TRBJ2-7; the D gene is possibly TRBD1 (6 bases). The germline V gene has CDR1 SGHRS and CDR2 YFSETQ. The length of the CDR3 is 15 residues. V gave up 2 bases and J gave up 2 bases, with 14 bases separating them. This chain's CDR3 is CASSFFTGPTYEQYF. CDR3 DNA: TGCGCCAGCAGCTTTTTTACAGGGCCCACCTACGAGCAGTACTTC. Together with reference TRBV5-1 and TRBJ2-7, the CDR3 gives the full variable domain: KAGVTQTPRYLIKTRGQQVTLSCSPISGHRSVSWYQQTPGQGLQFLFEYFSETQRNKGNFPGRFSGRQFSNSRSEMNVSTLELGDSALYLCASSFFTGPTYEQYFGPGTRLTVT.

This clone has just a few counts. A read error may account for a junction end that differs from germline. The rearrangement joins TRBV2 to TRBJ1-5, with D possibly being TRBD1 (6 bases). The length of the CDR3 is 12 residues. Germline loops: CDR1 SNHLY, CDR2 FYNNEI. The CDR3 region is CASSGQNQPQHF. The CDR3 DNA is TGTGCCAGTAGTGGACAGAATCAGCCCCAGCATTTT.

As DNA, the CDR3 is TGTGCCAGTAATGTCCAGGTGACTAATGAAAAACTGTTTTTT. This translates into CASNVQVTNEKLFF. The rearrangement joins TRBV19 to TRBJ1-4, with D unclear. Germline CDR1 LNHDA, CDR2 SQIVND (reference sequence). V was shortened by 7 bases and J by 2 bases, with 11 bases between the two germline ends. The CDR3 length is 14 residues.

The chain combines TRBV7-3 with TRBJ1-1; TRBD1 matches 7 bases. This CDR3 has 13 amino acids. V was clipped by 4 bases and J by 5 bases; unmatched bases: 4. Germline lookup yields CDR1 SGHTA and CDR2 FQGTGA. The CDR3 bases are TGTGCCAGCAGCTCAGGGGGACGTACTGAAGCTTTCTTT. Translation: CASSSGGRTEAFF.

The chain has TRBV6-6 and TRBJ2-1; D is uncertain. The CDR3 is made up of 15 amino acids. V lost 7 bases and J 2 bases, leaving 15 bases between the germline ends. The germline CDR1 and CDR2 sequences are MNHNY and SVGAGI (reference sequence). The DNA for the CDR3 is TGTGCCAGCACCCCGGCGCGGAGCGCCTACAATGAGCAGTTCTTC. Amino acid sequence: CASTPARSAYNEQFF.

This clone has a single count. This chain connects TRBV15 to TRBJ2-5; the D gene is possibly TRBD2 (7 bases). CDR1 is LNHNV and CDR2 is YYDKDF in the germline V gene (reference sequence). V was clipped by 3 bases and J by 7 bases, with 18 bases between them. The CDR3 runs to 15 residues. The CDR3 is CATSSFRGGKGTQYF. The CDR3 nucleotides are TGTGCCACCAGCAGTTTCAGGGGAGGGAAGGGGACCCAGTACTTC.

This clone was detected only a few times. The chain combines TRBV29-1 with TRBJ1-3; possible D gene TRBD1, 6 bases. The germline gives CDR1 SQVTM, CDR2 ANQGSEA. Trimming removed 4 bases from V and 3 bases from J, with 10 bases in between. CDR3 length equals 13 residues. CDR3 sequence: CSVAQGGGNTIYF. CDR3 sequence (DNA): TGCAGCGTTGCACAGGGCGGTGGAAACACCATATATTTT.

This clone came up once. The genes are TRBV11-1 and TRBJ1-2; a possible D gene is TRBD1 (5 bases). CDR3 size: 13 residues. Per germline, CDR1 SGHAT and CDR2 FQDESV (reference sequence). Trimming shortened V by 2 bases and J by 2 bases, and 6 bases separated the two germline ends. The CDR3 loop reads CASSLNRNYGYTF. CDR3 bases: TGTGCCAGCAGCTTAAACAGGAACTATGGCTACACCTTC.

The chain recombines TRBV6-5 with TRBJ2-2; D remains ambiguous. Trimming shortened V by 0 bases and J by 5 bases, and 7 bases separated the two germline ends. CDR3 length: 14 residues. Germline CDR1 and CDR2: MNHEY and SVGAGI. DNA for the CDR3: TGTGCCAGCAGTTACTCCCCAGGTACCGGGGAGCTGTTTTTT. As protein: CASSYSPGTGELFF.

The chain has TRBV19 and TRBJ2-7, with D possibly TRBD2 on 6 matching bases. This CDR3 comprises 12 residues. The ends were cut back, 3 bases at V and 7 bases at J, with 10 bases in the middle. Germline V lookup: CDR1 LNHDA, CDR2 SQIVND (reference sequence). CDR3 bases: TGTGCCAGTAGTATTGGAGGGGAAGAGCAGTACTTC. Protein: CASSIGGEEQYF. Based on the CDR3 plus reference TRBV19 and TRBJ2-7, the full variable domain is DGGITQSPKYLFRKEGQNVTLSCEQNLNHDAMYWYRQDPGQGLRLIYYSQIVNDFQKGDIAEGYSVSREKKESFPLTVTSAQKNPTAFYLCASSIGGEEQYFGPGTRLTVT.

The V call is TRBV27, the J call TRBJ1-5; D is undetermined. Germline-derived CDR1 and CDR2 are MNHEY and SMNVEV (reference sequence). The V end lost 3 bases, the J end lost 2 bases, and 11 bases lay between the germline ends. The CDR3 is 15 amino acids. For the CDR3, the DNA is TGTGCCAGCAGTTTTAACAGTTTTGGCAATCAGCCCCAGCATTTT. The encoded protein is CASSFNSFGNQPQHF.

The rearrangement joins TRBV2 to TRBJ2-7; TRBD2 matches 7 bases. Germline V lookup: CDR1 SNHLY, CDR2 FYNNEI. J was trimmed by 3 bases and V by 1 base; bases with no gene match: 6. This CDR3 region has 15 residues. The DNA for the CDR3 is TGTGCCAGCAGTGAAGTAGGCGGGAGAGGCTACGAGCAGTACTTC. Its protein is CASSEVGGRGYEQYF.